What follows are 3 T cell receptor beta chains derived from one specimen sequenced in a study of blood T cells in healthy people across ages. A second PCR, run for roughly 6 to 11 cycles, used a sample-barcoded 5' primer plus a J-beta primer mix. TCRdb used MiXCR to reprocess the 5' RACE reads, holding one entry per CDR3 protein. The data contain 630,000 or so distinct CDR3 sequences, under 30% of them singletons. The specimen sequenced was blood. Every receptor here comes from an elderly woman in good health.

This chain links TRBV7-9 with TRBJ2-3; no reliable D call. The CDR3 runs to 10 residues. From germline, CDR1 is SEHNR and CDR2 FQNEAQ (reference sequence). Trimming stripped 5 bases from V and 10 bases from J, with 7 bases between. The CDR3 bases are TGTGCCAGCAGCACCCGGGCGCAGTATTTT. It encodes CASSTRAQYF.

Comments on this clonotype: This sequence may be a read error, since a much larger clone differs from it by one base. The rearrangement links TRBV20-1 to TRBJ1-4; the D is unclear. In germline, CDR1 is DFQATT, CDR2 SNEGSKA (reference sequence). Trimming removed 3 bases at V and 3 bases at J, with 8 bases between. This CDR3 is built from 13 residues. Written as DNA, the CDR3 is TGCAGTGCTAGGGGTCCGCCTAATGAAAAACTGTTTTTT. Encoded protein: CSARGPPNEKLFF.

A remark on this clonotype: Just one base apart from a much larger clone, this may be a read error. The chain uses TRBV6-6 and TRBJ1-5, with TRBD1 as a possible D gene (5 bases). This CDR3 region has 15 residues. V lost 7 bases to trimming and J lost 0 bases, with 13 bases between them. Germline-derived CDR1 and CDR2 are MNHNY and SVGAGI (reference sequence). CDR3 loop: CASTLGRGSNQPQHF. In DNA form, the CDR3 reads TGTGCCAGCACCCTGGGACGGGGTAGCAATCAGCCCCAGCATTTT.